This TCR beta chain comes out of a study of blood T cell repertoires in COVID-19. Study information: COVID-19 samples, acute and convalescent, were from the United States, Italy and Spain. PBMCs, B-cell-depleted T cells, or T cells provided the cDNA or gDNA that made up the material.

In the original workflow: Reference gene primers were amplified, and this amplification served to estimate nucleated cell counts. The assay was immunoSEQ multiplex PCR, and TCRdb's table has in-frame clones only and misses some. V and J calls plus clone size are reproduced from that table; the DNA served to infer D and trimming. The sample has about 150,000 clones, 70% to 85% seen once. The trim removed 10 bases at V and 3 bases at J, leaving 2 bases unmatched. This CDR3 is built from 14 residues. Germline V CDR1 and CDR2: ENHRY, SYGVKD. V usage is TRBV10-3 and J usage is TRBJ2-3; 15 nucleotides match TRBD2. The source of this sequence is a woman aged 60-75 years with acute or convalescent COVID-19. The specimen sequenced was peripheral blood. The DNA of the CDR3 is TGTGCCAGCGGACTAGCGGGGGGGACAGATACGCAGTATTTT. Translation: CASGLAGGTDTQYF.